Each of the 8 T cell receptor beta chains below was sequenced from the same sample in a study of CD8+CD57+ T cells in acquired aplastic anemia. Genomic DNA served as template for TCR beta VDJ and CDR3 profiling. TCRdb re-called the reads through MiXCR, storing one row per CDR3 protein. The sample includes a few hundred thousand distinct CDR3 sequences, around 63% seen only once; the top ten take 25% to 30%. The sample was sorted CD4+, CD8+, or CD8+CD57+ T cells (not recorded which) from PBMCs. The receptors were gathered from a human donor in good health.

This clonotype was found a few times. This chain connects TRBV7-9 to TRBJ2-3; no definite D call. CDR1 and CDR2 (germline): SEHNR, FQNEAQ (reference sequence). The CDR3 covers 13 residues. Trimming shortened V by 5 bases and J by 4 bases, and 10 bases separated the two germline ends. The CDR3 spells CASSPKGPDTQYF. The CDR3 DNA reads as TGTGCCAGCAGCCCGAAGGGTCCAGATACGCAGTATTTT. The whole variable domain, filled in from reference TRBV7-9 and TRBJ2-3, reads DTGVSQNPRHKITKRGQNVTFRCDPISEHNRLYWYRQTLGQGPEFLTYFQNEAQLEKSRLLSDRFSAERPKGSFSTLEIQRTEQGDSAMYLCASSPKGPDTQYFGPGTRLTVL.

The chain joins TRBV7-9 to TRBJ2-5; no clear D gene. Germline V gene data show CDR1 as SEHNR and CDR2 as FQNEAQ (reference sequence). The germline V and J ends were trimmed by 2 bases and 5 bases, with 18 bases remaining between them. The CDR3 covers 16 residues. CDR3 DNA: TGTGCCAGCAGCTTACAGGAAATCACGGTGGTGGAGACCCAGTACTTC. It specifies CASSLQEITVVETQYF.

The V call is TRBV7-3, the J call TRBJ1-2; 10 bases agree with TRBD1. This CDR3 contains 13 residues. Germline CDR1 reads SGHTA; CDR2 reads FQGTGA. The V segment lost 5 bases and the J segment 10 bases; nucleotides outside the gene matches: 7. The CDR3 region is CASSPDRGHDYTF. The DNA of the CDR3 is TGTGCCAGCAGCCCAGACAGGGGGCATGACTACACCTTC.

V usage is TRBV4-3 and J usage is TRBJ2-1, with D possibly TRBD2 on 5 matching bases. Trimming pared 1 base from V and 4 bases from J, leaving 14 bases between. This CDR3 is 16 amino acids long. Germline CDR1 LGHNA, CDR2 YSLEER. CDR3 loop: CASSQGPSNGYNEQFF. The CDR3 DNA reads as TGCGCCAGCAGCCAAGGTCCTAGCAATGGGTACAATGAGCAGTTCTTC.

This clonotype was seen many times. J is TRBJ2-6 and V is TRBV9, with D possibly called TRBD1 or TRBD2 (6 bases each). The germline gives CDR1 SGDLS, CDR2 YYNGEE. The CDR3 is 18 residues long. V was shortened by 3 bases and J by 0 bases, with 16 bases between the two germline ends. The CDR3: CASSAQGGSLSGANVLTF. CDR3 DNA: TGTGCCAGCAGCGCGCAAGGGGGGTCCCTCTCTGGGGCCAACGTCCTGACTTTC.

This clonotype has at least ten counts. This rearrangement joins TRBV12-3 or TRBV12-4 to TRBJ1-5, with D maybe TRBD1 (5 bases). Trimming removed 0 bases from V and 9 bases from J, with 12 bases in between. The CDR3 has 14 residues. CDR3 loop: CASSLADISSPQHF. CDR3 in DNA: TGTGCCAGCAGTTTAGCGGACATCTCCTCGCCCCAGCATTTT.

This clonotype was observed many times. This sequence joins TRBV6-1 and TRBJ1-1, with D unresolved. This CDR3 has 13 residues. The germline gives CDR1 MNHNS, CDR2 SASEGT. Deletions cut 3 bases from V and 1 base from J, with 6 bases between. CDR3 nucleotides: TGTGCCAGCAGTGATATAGGGAACACTGAAGCTTTCTTT. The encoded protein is CASSDIGNTEAFF.

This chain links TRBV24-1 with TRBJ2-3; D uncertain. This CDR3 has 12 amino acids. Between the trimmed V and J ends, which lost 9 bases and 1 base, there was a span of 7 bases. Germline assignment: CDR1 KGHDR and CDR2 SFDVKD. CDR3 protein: CATAGRTDTQYF. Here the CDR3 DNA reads TGTGCCACCGCCGGACGCACAGATACGCAGTATTTT.